A selection of T cell receptor beta chains follows, all from one sample in a study of blood T cell repertoires in COVID-19. Assay used: immunoSEQ multiplex PCR; TCRdb lists only in-frame clones, some missing. The data show 40,000 to 50,000 clones, 86% seen once. The sequenced sample was peripheral blood. These TCRs come from a man aged 40-55 years with active COVID-19. CDR3s include the opening cysteine and the closing phenylalanine or tryptophan. The D gene is left open where the match is weak.

V gene	D gene	J gene	CDR3 protein	CDR3 DNA
TRBV5-1	.	TRBJ2-2	CASSLARNTGELFF	TGCGCCAGCAGCTTGGCTCGGAACACCGGGGAGCTGTTTTTT
TRBV28	.	TRBJ2-3	CASGTSVTQYF	TGTGCCAGCGGTACGTCAGTTACGCAGTATTTT
TRBV4-2	.	TRBJ2-3	CASSQDSADTQYF	TGTGCCAGCAGCCAAGACTCCGCAGATACGCAGTATTTT
TRBV5-4	.	TRBJ2-3	CASSLYTDTQYF	TGTGCCAGCAGCCTCTACACAGATACGCAGTATTTT
TRBV28	TRBD1	TRBJ1-2	CASIPGTGLPINYGYTF	TGTGCCAGCATTCCCGGGACAGGGCTTCCTATTAACTATGGCTACACCTTC
TRBV7-8	.	TRBJ2-3	CASSLVAGLSTDTQYF	TGTGCCAGCAGCTTAGTGGCTGGGCTTAGCACAGATACGCAGTATTTT
TRBV6-5	.	TRBJ1-1	CASSSGGTKNTEAFF	TGTGCCAGCAGCTCCGGGGGGACAAAGAACACTGAAGCTTTCTTT
TRBV9	.	TRBJ1-1	CASSVDPGYTEAFF	TGTGCCAGCAGCGTAGACCCGGGATACACTGAAGCTTTCTTT
TRBV20-1	.	TRBJ2-1	CSARDRGEQFF	TGCAGTGCTAGAGATCGGGGAGAGCAGTTCTTC
TRBV27	TRBD1	TRBJ2-6	CASSLGQVSGANVLTF	TGTGCCAGCAGTTTGGGACAGGTCTCTGGGGCCAACGTCCTGACTTTC
TRBV7-3	TRBD1	TRBJ2-1	CASSGTGEGEQFF	TGTGCCAGCAGCGGGACAGGGGAAGGTGAGCAGTTCTTC
TRBV24-1	TRBD2	TRBJ2-1	CATELVRTSGSPYNEQFF	TGTGCCACCGAGTTGGTGAGAACTAGCGGGAGCCCCTACAATGAGCAGTTCTTC
TRBV5-8	.	TRBJ2-7	CASSLEGDWYEQYF	TGTGCCAGCAGCTTGGAGGGGGATTGGTACGAGCAGTACTTC
TRBV6-5	TRBD1	TRBJ1-4	CASRTGTGVEKLFF	TGTGCCAGCAGGACCGGGACAGGGGTTGAAAAACTGTTTTTT
TRBV7-3	TRBD2	TRBJ2-1	CASSLQGLAGLNEQFF	TGTGCCAGCAGCTTGCAGGGACTAGCGGGATTGAATGAGCAGTTCTTC
TRBV13	TRBD1	TRBJ2-7	CASSRLGTGGIASEQYF	TGTGCCAGCAGCCGATTGGGGACAGGGGGGATAGCCAGCGAGCAGTACTTC
TRBV5-1	.	TRBJ2-4	CASSWGRNIQYF	TGCGCCAGCAGCTGGGGGCGAAACATTCAGTACTTC